The T cell receptor beta chain under discussion was sequenced for a study of cytomegalovirus exposure and HLA in healthy donors. Findings and caveats of the study: In an earlier analysis, in some 500 donors, most V segments appeared productive either ~90% or ~30% of the time.

In the PCR, 60 Vbeta and 13 Jbeta primers were used. How the authors handled the data: As a later analysis found, there were approximately 80 million unique TCR beta chains, of which roughly 11 million were shared. Profiling relied on immunoSEQ multiplex PCR, and the TCRdb table lists in-frame clones only, not all of them. D and trimming come from the DNA, and the V and J calls and clone size come from that table. The sample has roughly 150,000 clones, around 82% seen once. Concerning this clone: Antigen specificity is unknown.

Per germline, CDR1 MDHEN and CDR2 SYDVKM. V dropped 5 bases and J dropped 2; count of bases not matched to a gene: 10. The CDR3 has 16 residues. Sequencing used PBMCs. This chain joins TRBV28 and TRBJ2-5; 8 nucleotides line up with TRBD2. This receptor was identified in a young man in good health and CMV-seronegative. This CDR3 is CASSGGLAGAQETQYF. Here the CDR3 DNA reads TGTGCCAGCAGTGGTGGACTAGCCGGGGCTCAAGAGACCCAGTACTTC. The entire variable domain, with the rest obtained from reference TRBV28 and TRBJ2-5, is as follows: DVKVTQSSRYLVKRTGEKVFLECVQDMDHENMFWYRQDPGLGLRLIYFSYDVKMKEKGDIPEGYSVSREKKERFSLILESASTNQTSMYLCASSGGLAGAQETQYFGPGTRLLVL.